This T cell receptor (beta chain) was found in a study of shared clonotypes between healthy human individuals. Regarding the study as a whole: Shared clonotypes across all four donors exceeded non-shared ones in generation probability. Clonotype sharing among the donors was expected to vary with sequencing depth. Tissues were not sampled, only blood, and their repertoires likely differ.

The assay ran at deep level. Produced via immunoSEQ multiplex PCR; TCRdb's table is partial and in-frame only. Here the sample spans approximately 1,500,000 clones, approximately 98% being singletons. Concerning this clone: Its antigen is not identified.

The material sequenced was naive CD4+ T cells sorted from blood. Described subset: CD45RA+ positively selected. The TCR sequence derives from a man younger than 45 in good health.

The CDR3 region has the DNA TGTGCCAGCAGCTTTCGACTAGGATCCTACAATGAGCAGTTCTTC. Amino acids: CASSFRLGSYNEQFF. V is TRBV7-9 and J is TRBJ2-1; TRBD2 might be the D (6 bases). Trimming left V 3 bases short and J 1 base short, with 10 bases between. CDR3 length: 15 amino acids. Germline lookup yields CDR1 SEHNR and CDR2 FQNEAQ (reference sequence). Using reference TRBV7-9 and TRBJ2-1 for the parts outside the CDR3, the full variable domain is DTGVSQNPRHKITKRGQNVTFRCDPISEHNRLYWYRQTLGQGPEFLTYFQNEAQLEKSRLLSDRFSAERPKGSFSTLEIQRTEQGDSAMYLCASSFRLGSYNEQFFGPGTRLTVL.